This entry describes one T cell receptor (beta chain). Its matching antigen is unknown. A read error may explain this, as a much larger clone is one base away. The data were taken from a study of identical twins. General study findings and limits: Weaker excess sharing between twins was seen in beta out-of-frame sequences.

TCRdb reanalysed the 5' RACE reads using MiXCR and keeps one entry per CDR3 protein. The sample includes about 480,000 distinct CDR3 sequences, 12% to 15% of them seen just once. The same data also went into a second study, on yellow fever vaccine responses in identical twins.

Sequenced sample: CD4+ T cells sorted from blood. This TCR was recovered from a young woman in good health.

DNA for the CDR3: TGTGCCAGCAGCTTAAGTTCACGGAGCTCCTACGATGAGCAGTTCTTC. Its protein product is CASSLSSRSSYDEQFF. The chain carries TRBV7-2 and TRBJ2-1; no clear D. The CDR3 length is 16 residues. The germline V gene has CDR1 SGHTA and CDR2 FQGNSA.